This T cell receptor beta chain was profiled in a study of T cells in Graves' hyperthyroidism and ophthalmopathy. Uncontrolled infection, other autoimmune disease, pregnancy or lactation barred patients from enrollment. Authors of the study amplified TCR beta CDR3 regions from RNA transcripts. Researchers ran a first-round RT-PCR on the TCR CDR3 using the HTBI primer set. TCRdb reprocessed the multiplex PCR reads via MiXCR and lists one record per CDR3 protein. The table includes about 540,000 distinct CDR3 sequences, under 60% detected once. Trimming cost V 1 base and J 7 bases, with 13 bases left between them. Per the germline V gene, CDR1 is DFQATT and CDR2 is SNEGSKA (reference sequence). There are 13 residues in the CDR3. This clonotype was seen at least ten times.

V usage is TRBV20-1 and J usage is TRBJ1-2; no firm D call. Material for sequencing was peripheral blood or thyroid tissue (not recorded which). This clonotype was obtained from a woman aged 18-30 years with Graves' hyperthyroidism. The CDR3 loop reads CSARVTRTTGYTF. The CDR3 nucleotides read TGCAGTGCTAGAGTCACTAGAACTACTGGCTACACCTTC.